These 2 T cell receptor beta chains originate from one sample sequenced in a study of read filtering for tumor transcriptome and immune sequencing. This library used 300 to 450 ng RNA and molecular barcoded adaptors spanning alpha/delta and beta/gamma chains. TCRdb reprocessed the reads with MiXCR, giving one entry per CDR3 protein. The table shows over 50,000 distinct CDR3 sequences, with approximately 14% occurring only once. The source material was a population of CD138-negative cells sorted from bone marrow. The source of these receptors is a donor at least 40 years old with multiple myeloma.

There are many counts of this clonotype. This chain joins TRBV29-1 and TRBJ2-1; maybe TRBD1 (5 bases). This CDR3 comprises 13 residues. V was clipped by 7 bases and J by 5 bases, with 15 bases between them. CDR1 is SQVTM, CDR2 ANQGSEA, per germline. The CDR3 DNA follows: TGCAGCGCGACAGCCCCCCGGGACAATGAGCAGTTCTTC. It translates to CSATAPRDNEQFF.

Ten or more counts support this clonotype. The chain links TRBV7-3 to TRBJ2-1; TRBD2 matches at 9 bases. CDR1 and CDR2 (germline): SGHTA, FQGTGA. This CDR3 is 15 amino acids long. The trim removed 3 bases at V and 6 bases at J, leaving 6 bases unmatched. The CDR3 DNA follows: TGTGCCAGCAGCTTCAGTAGCGGGAGAGGCAATGAGCAGTTCTTC. Protein sequence: CASSFSSGRGNEQFF.